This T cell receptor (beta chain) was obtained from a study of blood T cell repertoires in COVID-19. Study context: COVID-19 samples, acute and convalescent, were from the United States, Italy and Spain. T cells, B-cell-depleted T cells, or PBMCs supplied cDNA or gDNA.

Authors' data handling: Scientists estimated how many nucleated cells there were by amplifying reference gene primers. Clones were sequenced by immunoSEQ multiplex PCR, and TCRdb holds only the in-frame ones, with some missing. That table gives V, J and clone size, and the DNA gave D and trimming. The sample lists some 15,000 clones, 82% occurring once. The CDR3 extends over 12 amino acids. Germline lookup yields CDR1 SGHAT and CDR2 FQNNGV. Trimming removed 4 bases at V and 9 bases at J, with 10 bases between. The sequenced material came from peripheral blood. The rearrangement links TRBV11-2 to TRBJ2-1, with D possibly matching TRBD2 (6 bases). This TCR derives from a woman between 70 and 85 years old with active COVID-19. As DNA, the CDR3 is TGTGCCAGCAGCTGGCGGGGAGCTGAGCAGTTCTTC. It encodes CASSWRGAEQFF.